This T cell receptor (beta chain) was recorded in a study of blood T cell repertoires in COVID-19. This table comes from immunoSEQ multiplex PCR, and its TCRdb copy is limited to in-frame clones, with some not included. The table has a few hundred thousand clones, roughly four fifths seen once. Trimming at V came to 1 base and at J to 0 bases, leaving 10 bases not matched to a gene. Germline V gene lookup returns CDR1 SGHDT and CDR2 YYEEEE. This CDR3 has 19 residues. Input material: PBMCs or T cells enriched from blood (not recorded which). The rearrangement uses TRBV5-6 and TRBJ2-3, with 11 bases identical to TRBD2. The receptor was derived from a man aged 30 to 45 with acute COVID-19. The CDR3 bases are TGTGCCAGCAGCTTGAAGTTTCTAGCGGGGGGAGCTAGCACAGATACGCAGTATTTT. Translated, it gives CASSLKFLAGGASTDTQYF.